The clone carrying this TCR beta chain was observed many times. Its antigen remains unidentified. Germline V CDR1 and CDR2: MGHRA, YSYEKL. Trimming shortened V by 0 bases and J by 3 bases, and 24 bases separated the two germline ends. The CDR3 extends over 19 amino acids. Generation of TCR cDNA used 5'RACE template switching (which added a universal primer site and UMIs). TCRdb re-called the 5' RACE reads with MiXCR, one entry per CDR3 protein. The sample records about 310,000 distinct CDR3 sequences, around 4% being singletons. This entry comes from a study of T cells after yellow fever vaccination. Background on the study: Fractions low in cell number were prepared with SMART-Seq v4 Ultra Low Input.

Study conclusions and caveats: Post-booster samples contained most primary-vaccination clones (nearly 98% CD4, about 87% CD8).

The clonotype comes from a man younger than 30 who received the YFV17D yellow fever vaccine. Sequenced here: PBMCs, sampled on the day of the yellow fever booster vaccination. V and J are TRBV4-1 and TRBJ2-7; D gene uncertain. DNA for the CDR3: TGCGCCAGCAGCCAAGAAAGAGGAGTTGGGCCCTCGAGAAACTACGAGCAGTACTTC. This sequence encodes CASSQERGVGPSRNYEQYF.